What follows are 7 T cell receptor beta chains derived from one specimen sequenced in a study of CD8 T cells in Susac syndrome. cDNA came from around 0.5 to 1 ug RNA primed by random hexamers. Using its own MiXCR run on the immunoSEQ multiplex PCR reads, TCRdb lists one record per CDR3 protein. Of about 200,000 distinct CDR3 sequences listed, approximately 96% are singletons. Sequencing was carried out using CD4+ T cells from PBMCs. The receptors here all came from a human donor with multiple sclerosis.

CDR3: CSVAKSTGETQYF. The CDR3 DNA reads TGCAGCGTTGCAAAGAGTACAGGGGAGACCCAGTACTTC. The chain links TRBV29-1 to TRBJ2-5; D perhaps matches TRBD1 (6 bases). The V gene's germline CDR1 is SQVTM and CDR2 ANQGSEA. The CDR3 is 13 amino acids. The V end was cut by 4 bases, the J end by 5 bases, with 14 bases between.

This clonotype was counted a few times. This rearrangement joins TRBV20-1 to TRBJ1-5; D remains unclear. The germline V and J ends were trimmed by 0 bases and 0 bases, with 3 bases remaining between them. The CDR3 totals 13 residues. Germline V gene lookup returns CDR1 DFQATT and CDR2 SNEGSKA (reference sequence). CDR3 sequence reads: CSAREDSNQPQHF. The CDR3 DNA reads TGCAGTGCTAGAGAGGATAGCAATCAGCCCCAGCATTTT.

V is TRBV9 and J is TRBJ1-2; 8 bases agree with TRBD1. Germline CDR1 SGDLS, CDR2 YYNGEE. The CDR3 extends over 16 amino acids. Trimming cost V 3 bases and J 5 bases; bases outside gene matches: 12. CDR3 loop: CASSETAVQGGYGYTF. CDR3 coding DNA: TGTGCCAGCAGCGAGACCGCGGTACAGGGGGGATATGGCTACACCTTC.

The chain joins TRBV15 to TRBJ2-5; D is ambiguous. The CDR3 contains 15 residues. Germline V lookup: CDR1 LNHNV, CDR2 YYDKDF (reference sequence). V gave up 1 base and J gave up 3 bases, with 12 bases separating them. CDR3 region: CATSRGPAGEETQYF. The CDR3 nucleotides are TGTGCCACCAGCAGAGGTCCGGCAGGTGAAGAGACCCAGTACTTC.

The CDR3 protein is CASSGPRDEQFF. DNA of the CDR3: TGTGCCAGCAGTGGACCCCGGGATGAGCAGTTCTTC. This chain links TRBV2 with TRBJ2-1; D is undetermined. Deletions cut 4 bases from V and 8 bases from J, with 9 bases between. CDR1 is SNHLY and CDR2 is FYNNEI in the germline V gene. This CDR3 contains 12 residues.

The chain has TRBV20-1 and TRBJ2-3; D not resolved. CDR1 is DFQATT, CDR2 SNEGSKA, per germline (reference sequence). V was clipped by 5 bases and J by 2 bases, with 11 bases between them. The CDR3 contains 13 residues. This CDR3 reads CSAPGPSTDTQYF. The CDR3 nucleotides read TGCAGTGCTCCCGGGCCCTCCACAGATACGCAGTATTTT.

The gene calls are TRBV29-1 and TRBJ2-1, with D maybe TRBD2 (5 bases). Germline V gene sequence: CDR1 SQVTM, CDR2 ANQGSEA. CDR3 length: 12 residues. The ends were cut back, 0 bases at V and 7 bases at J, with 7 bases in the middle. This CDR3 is CSVEDRGNEQFF. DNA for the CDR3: TGCAGCGTTGAAGATCGGGGAAATGAGCAGTTCTTC.